The 4 T cell receptor beta chains below come from one sample, sequenced in a study of sequential checkpoint blockade in melanoma. Generated by immunoSEQ multiplex PCR, the TCRdb table keeps only in-frame clones and is missing some. The table includes roughly 29,000 clones, over 80% detected once. This sample's treatment: randomized to nivolumab then ipilimumab (arm A) or the reverse (arm B). The sample in question was CD8+ T cells sorted from blood (inferred from file names), obtained from a patient given nivolumab and ipilimumab in sequence. The receptors were sampled from a human donor with melanoma.

The J gene is TRBJ2-7, the V gene TRBV4-1; a possible D gene is TRBD2 (6 bases). From germline, CDR1 is MGHRA and CDR2 YSYEKL. This CDR3 is 16 amino acids long. V was clipped by 1 base and J by 3 bases, with 16 bases between them. Here the CDR3 reads CASSQGPGLLDYEQYF. The CDR3 region has the DNA TGCGCCAGCAGCCAAGGTCCGGGACTTCTAGACTACGAGCAGTACTTC.

This sequence joins TRBV4-1 and TRBJ2-6; TRBD2 agrees at 8 bases. Losses at the gene ends were 0 bases for V and 2 bases for J; bases not matched to a gene: 0. The CDR3 has 16 amino acids. Germline CDR1 MGHRA, CDR2 YSYEKL. CDR3 sequence (DNA): TGCGCCAGCAGCCAAGATAGCGGGGCTGGGGCCAACGTCCTGACTTTC. Its protein product is CASSQDSGAGANVLTF.

The rearrangement uses TRBV9 and TRBJ2-3, with 7 bases identical to TRBD1. The length of the CDR3 is 15 residues. The V segment lost 4 bases and the J segment 0 bases; nucleotides outside the gene matches: 5. Per germline, CDR1 SGDLS and CDR2 YYNGEE. DNA for the CDR3: TGTGCCAGCAGCTCAGAGGGGGCCAGCACAGATACGCAGTATTTT. Its translation is CASSSEGASTDTQYF. Complete variable domain (other parts from reference TRBV9 and TRBJ2-3): DSGVTQTPKHLITATGQRVTLRCSPRSGDLSVYWYQQSLDQGLQFLIQYYNGEERAKGNILERFSAQQFPDLHSELNLSSLELGDSALYFCASSSEGASTDTQYFGPGTRLTVL.

CDR3: CASSIGGKETQYF. CDR3 in DNA: TGTGCCAGTAGTATTGGTGGCAAAGAGACCCAGTACTTC. The chain carries TRBV19 and TRBJ2-5, with unresolved D. The CDR3 runs 13 residues. CDR1 and CDR2 from the germline V gene are LNHDA and SQIVND (reference sequence). V gave up 3 bases and J gave up 3 bases, with 8 bases separating them.